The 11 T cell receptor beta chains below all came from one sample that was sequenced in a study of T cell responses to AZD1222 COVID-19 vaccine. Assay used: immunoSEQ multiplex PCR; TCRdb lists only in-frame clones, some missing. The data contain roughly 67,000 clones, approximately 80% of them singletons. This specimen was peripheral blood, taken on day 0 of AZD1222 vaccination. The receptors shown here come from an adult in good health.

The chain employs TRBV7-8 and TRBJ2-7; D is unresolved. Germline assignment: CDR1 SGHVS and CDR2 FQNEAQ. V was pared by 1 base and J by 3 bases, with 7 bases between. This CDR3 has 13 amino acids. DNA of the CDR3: TGTGCCAGCAGCTTAGGGCAGCTCTACGAGCAGTACTTC. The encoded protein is CASSLGQLYEQYF.

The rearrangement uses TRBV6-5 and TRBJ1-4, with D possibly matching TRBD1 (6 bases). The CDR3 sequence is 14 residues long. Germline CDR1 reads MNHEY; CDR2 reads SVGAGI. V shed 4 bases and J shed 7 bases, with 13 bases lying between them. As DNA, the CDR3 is TGTGCCAGCAGTTGGAGGGGGGGTGTTGAAAAACTGTTTTTT. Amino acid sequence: CASSWRGGVEKLFF.

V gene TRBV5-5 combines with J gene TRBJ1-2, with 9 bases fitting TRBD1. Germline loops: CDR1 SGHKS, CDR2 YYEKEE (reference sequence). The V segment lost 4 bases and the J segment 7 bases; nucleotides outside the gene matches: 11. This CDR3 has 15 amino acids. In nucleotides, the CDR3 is TGTGCCAGCAGCGGGACAGGGACCTCGGGTGGTGGCTACACCTTC. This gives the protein CASSGTGTSGGGYTF. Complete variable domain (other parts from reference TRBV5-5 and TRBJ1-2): DAGVTQSPTHLIKTRGQQVTLRCSPISGHKSVSWYQQVLGQGPQFIFQYYEKEERGRGNFPDRFSARQFPNYSSELNVNALLLGDSALYLCASSGTGTSGGGYTFGSGTRLTVV.

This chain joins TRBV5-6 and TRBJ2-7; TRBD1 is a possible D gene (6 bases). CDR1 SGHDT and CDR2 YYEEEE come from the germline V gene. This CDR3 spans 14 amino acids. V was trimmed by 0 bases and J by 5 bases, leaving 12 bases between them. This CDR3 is CASSLDRASNEQYF. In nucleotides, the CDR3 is TGTGCCAGCAGCTTGGACAGGGCAAGCAACGAGCAGTACTTC.

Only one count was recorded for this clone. CDR3 nucleotides: TGTGCCAGCAGCTCCAATAGGATGGGTTCACCCCTCCACTTT. This gives the protein CASSSNRMGSPLHF. The chain employs TRBV7-8 and TRBJ1-6; no definite D call. The CDR3 extends over 14 amino acids. Trimming left V 4 bases short and J 9 bases short, with 13 bases between. Germline V lookup: CDR1 SGHVS, CDR2 FQNEAQ.

The CDR3 protein is CASSRDRGDGELFF. The CDR3, as DNA: TGTGCCAGCAGCCGTGACAGGGGCGACGGGGAGCTGTTTTTT. The chain has TRBV11-3 and TRBJ2-2, with 8 bases aligning to TRBD1. CDR1 SGHNT and CDR2 YENEEA come from the germline V gene. This CDR3 spans 14 amino acids. V lost 5 bases and J lost 7; bases outside the gene matches: 6.

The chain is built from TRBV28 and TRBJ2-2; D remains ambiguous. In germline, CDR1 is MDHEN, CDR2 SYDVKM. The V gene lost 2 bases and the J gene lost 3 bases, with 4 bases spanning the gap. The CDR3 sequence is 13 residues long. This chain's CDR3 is CASSLGYTGELFF. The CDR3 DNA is TGTGCCAGCAGTTTAGGATACACCGGGGAGCTGTTTTTT.

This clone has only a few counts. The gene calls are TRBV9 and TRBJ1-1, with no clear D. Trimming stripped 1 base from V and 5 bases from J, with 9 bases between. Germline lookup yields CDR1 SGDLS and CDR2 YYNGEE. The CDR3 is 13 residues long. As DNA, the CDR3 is TGTGCCAGCAGCGTACAGGTTGGTACTGAAGCTTTCTTT. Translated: CASSVQVGTEAFF.

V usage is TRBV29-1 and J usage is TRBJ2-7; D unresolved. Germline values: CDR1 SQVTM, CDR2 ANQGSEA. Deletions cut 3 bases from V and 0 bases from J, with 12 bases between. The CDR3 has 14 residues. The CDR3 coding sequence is TGCAGCGTTGATTCAGACACGGCCTCCTACGAGCAGTACTTC. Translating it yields CSVDSDTASYEQYF.

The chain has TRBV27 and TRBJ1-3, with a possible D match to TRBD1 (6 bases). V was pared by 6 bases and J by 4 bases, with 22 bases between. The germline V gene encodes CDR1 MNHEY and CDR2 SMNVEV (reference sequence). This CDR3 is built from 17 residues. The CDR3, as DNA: TGTGCCAGCAGCAGTATGAGGGGGGTAGGAGGAGGAAACACCATATATTTT. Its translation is CASSSMRGVGGGNTIYF.

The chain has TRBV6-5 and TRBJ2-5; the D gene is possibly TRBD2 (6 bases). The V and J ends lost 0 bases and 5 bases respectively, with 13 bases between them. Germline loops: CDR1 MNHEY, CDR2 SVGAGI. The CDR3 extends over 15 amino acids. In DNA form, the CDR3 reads TGTGCCAGCAGTTACTCGGGACTCATGGGGGAGACCCAGTACTTC. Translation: CASSYSGLMGETQYF.